These 21 T cell receptor beta chains share one sample of origin, sequenced in a study of identical twins. MiXCR, run by TCRdb on the 5' RACE reads, gives a single entry per CDR3 protein. The sample lists 200,000 or so distinct CDR3 sequences, 7.5% occurring once. The same data also went into a second study, on yellow fever vaccine responses in identical twins.

The source material was memory (CD45RO+) T cells sorted from blood. These receptors came from a woman younger than 35 in good health.

A few counts support this clonotype. This chain connects TRBV9 to TRBJ2-1, with no clear D. The germline gives CDR1 SGDLS, CDR2 YYNGEE. The CDR3 sequence is 15 residues long. The V and J ends lost 0 bases and 2 bases respectively, with 9 bases between them. The CDR3 DNA is TGTGCCAGCAGCGTAGAAGGGCTGACCTACAATGAGCAGTTCTTC. Residues: CASSVEGLTYNEQFF.

The table lists this clonotype with many counts. The gene calls are TRBV7-3 and TRBJ2-1, with D perhaps TRBD2 (7 bases). Trimming left V 2 bases short and J 10 bases short, with 21 bases between. The CDR3 extends over 16 amino acids. Germline V gene lookup returns CDR1 SGHTA and CDR2 FQGTGA. CDR3 nucleotide sequence: TGTGCCAGCAGCTTATCACTAGGGGGGGGGTTTGGCGAGCAGTTCTTC. It encodes CASSLSLGGGFGEQFF.

This clonotype came up a few times. V is TRBV6-2 or TRBV6-3 and J is TRBJ2-1; TRBD2 is a possible D gene (6 bases). V lost 6 bases to trimming and J lost 7 bases, with 16 bases between them. Germline V gives CDR1 MNHEY, CDR2 SVGEGT. The CDR3 has 14 amino acids. DNA for the CDR3: TGTGCCAGCAGCCCGTCGGGGGAGTCGAATGAGCAGTTCTTC. This translates into CASSPSGESNEQFF.

This sequence joins TRBV6-5 and TRBJ2-5, with D possibly TRBD2 on 6 matching bases. Trimming shortened V by 0 bases and J by 3 bases, and 8 bases separated the two germline ends. The germline CDR1 and CDR2 sequences are MNHEY and SVGAGI. This CDR3 is built from 14 residues. CDR3 nucleotides: TGTGCCAGCAGTTACTCGGAGGGTAAAGAGACCCAGTACTTC. Translating gives CASSYSEGKETQYF.

This clonotype has only a few counts. The chain has TRBV6-2 or TRBV6-3 and TRBJ2-7; 13 bases fit TRBD2. CDR3 length: 18 residues. Unmatched junction bases numbered 16, after V lost 7 bases and J lost 4 bases. CDR1 and CDR2 (germline): MNHEY, SVGEGT. CDR3 protein: CASIYSETSGGTSYEQYF. CDR3 nucleotides: TGTGCCAGCATCTACAGCGAGACTAGCGGGGGGACGTCTTACGAGCAGTACTTC.

This chain connects TRBV6-2 or TRBV6-3 to TRBJ1-2, with 9 bases lining up with TRBD1. The trim removed 4 bases at V and 6 bases at J, leaving 6 bases unmatched. Per germline, CDR1 MNHEY and CDR2 SVGEGT. CDR3 length equals 14 residues. CDR3 coding DNA: TGTGCCAGCAGTTCAACCGGGACAGGGAATGGCTACACCTTC. Translation: CASSSTGTGNGYTF.

The chain is built from TRBV25-1 and TRBJ2-3; tentatively, D is TRBD1 (6 bases). V was cut by 3 bases and J by 2 bases, with 12 bases left in between. Germline-derived CDR1 and CDR2 are MGHDK and SYGVNS. There are 15 residues in the CDR3. CDR3 coding DNA: TGTGCCAGCAGTGACTCGGACAGCTACACAGATACGCAGTATTTT. Amino acids: CASSDSDSYTDTQYF.

This clonotype was seen a handful of times. The V and J genes are TRBV20-1 and TRBJ2-1, with D perhaps TRBD2 (6 bases). CDR1 and CDR2 from the germline V gene are DFQATT and SNEGSKA (reference sequence). This CDR3 is built from 14 residues. Trimming removed 4 bases from V and 4 bases from J, with 14 bases in between. CDR3 sequence (DNA): TGCAGTGCTATCGGGTCGGCGGGGTACAATGAGCAGTTCTTC. Residues: CSAIGSAGYNEQFF.

This clonotype came up many times. The V call is TRBV6-2 or TRBV6-3, the J call TRBJ2-3; 7 nucleotides align to TRBD2. The CDR3 is made up of 14 amino acids. From germline, CDR1 is MNHEY and CDR2 SVGEGT. Trimming removed 6 bases from V and 2 bases from J; junction bases left unmatched: 5. CDR3 coding DNA: TGTGCCAGCAGACCGGGACTACACACAGATACGCAGTATTTT. Translation gives CASRPGLHTDTQYF.

In DNA form, the CDR3 reads TGTGCCACCAGGGACGGGAATTCACCCCTCCACTTT. It specifies CATRDGNSPLHF. The V call is TRBV12-3 or TRBV12-4, the J call TRBJ1-6, with a tentative D call TRBD1 (5 bases). The ends were cut back, 10 bases at V and 7 bases at J, with 11 bases in the middle. The CDR3 sequence is 12 residues long.

There are a few counts of this clonotype. The rearrangement joins TRBV3-1 to TRBJ2-2; possible D gene TRBD1, 7 bases. Between the trimmed V and J ends, which lost 1 base and 4 bases, there was a span of 13 bases. The CDR3 is 16 amino acids. CDR1 is LGHDT and CDR2 is YNNKEL in the germline V gene (reference sequence). DNA for the CDR3: TGTGCCAGCAGCCAAGGACAGGGAGGAAGCACCGGGGAGCTGTTTTTT. Translated: CASSQGQGGSTGELFF.

About this clonotype itself: A much larger clone lies a single base off, so this may be a read error. The chain combines TRBV5-1 with TRBJ2-2; D is unresolved. Germline loops: CDR1 SGHRS, CDR2 YFSETQ. This CDR3 has 14 residues. Here the CDR3 DNA reads TGCGCCTGCAGCTTCGTCCCTGGCACCGGGGAGCTGTTTTTT. It encodes CACSFVPGTGELFF.

This clonotype has ten or more counts. V usage is TRBV7-2 and J usage is TRBJ1-2; D uncertain. The CDR3 runs 10 residues. Trimming stripped 2 bases from V and 7 bases from J, with 2 bases between. Germline CDR1 and CDR2: SGHTA and FQGNSA. The CDR3 sequence is CASSLSGYTF. CDR3 in DNA: TGTGCCAGCAGCTTATCTGGCTACACCTTC.

The V and J genes are TRBV7-9 and TRBJ2-7; D is possibly TRBD2 (6 bases). The germline gives CDR1 SEHNR, CDR2 FQNEAQ (reference sequence). This CDR3 contains 14 residues. Trimming took 3 bases from V and 2 from J, leaving 11 bases between them. CDR3 bases: TGTGCCAGCAGCTTTAAAGGCGGGACCTACGAGCAGTACTTC. Translation: CASSFKGGTYEQYF.

A few counts support this clonotype. The V gene is TRBV5-1, the J gene TRBJ1-2; no clear D gene. V lost 3 bases and J lost 4, with 13 bases in between. The CDR3 runs to 14 residues. CDR1 SGHRS and CDR2 YFSETQ come from the germline V gene. CDR3 in amino acids: CASSSEDAVYGYTF. The CDR3 bases are TGCGCCAGCAGCTCAGAAGACGCCGTCTATGGCTACACCTTC.

In its sample, this clonotype was seen a few times. The chain combines TRBV10-3 with TRBJ2-3; D unclear. Germline CDR1 and CDR2: ENHRY and SYGVKD. Trimming pared 7 bases from V and 6 bases from J, leaving 17 bases between. The CDR3 totals 14 residues. CDR3 in DNA: TGTGCCATCACGGCGTCGGCAAGATCGGATACGCAGTATTTT. Translating it yields CAITASARSDTQYF.

Only a few counts were recorded for this clonotype. DNA of the CDR3: TGTGCCAGCAGCTTGGGTCGCAGGGATATTAACTATGGCTACACCTTC. Encoded protein: CASSLGRRDINYGYTF. The chain joins TRBV5-4 to TRBJ1-2; possible D gene TRBD1, 5 bases. V was trimmed by 0 bases and J by 1 base, leaving 13 bases between them. The CDR3 spans 16 residues. Germline CDR1 reads SGHNT; CDR2 reads YYREEE (reference sequence).

The CDR3 DNA sequence: TGCAGTGGGGACAGGGGAGAGACCCAGTACTTC. Residues: CSGDRGETQYF. The V gene is TRBV20-1, the J gene TRBJ2-5, with 10 bases that match TRBD1. Trimming took 7 bases from V and 4 from J; bases not matched to a gene: 0. This CDR3 spans 11 amino acids. Per the germline V gene, CDR1 is DFQATT and CDR2 is SNEGSKA (reference sequence).

This clonotype has more than one count but fewer than ten. The V gene is TRBV5-1, the J gene TRBJ2-2; no definite D call. The CDR3 length is 15 residues. Deletions cut 1 base from V and 2 bases from J, with 9 bases between. Germline V gene sequence: CDR1 SGHRS, CDR2 YFSETQ. As DNA, the CDR3 is TGCGCCAGCAGCTTGAACACGATCAACACCGGGGAGCTGTTTTTT. Its translation is CASSLNTINTGELFF. Supplemented by reference TRBV5-1 and TRBJ2-2, the full variable domain reads KAGVTQTPRYLIKTRGQQVTLSCSPISGHRSVSWYQQTPGQGLQFLFEYFSETQRNKGNFPGRFSGRQFSNSRSEMNVSTLELGDSALYLCASSLNTINTGELFFGEGSRLTVL.

In its sample, this clonotype was seen a few times. At one end, the junction sequence differs from germline, possibly due to a read error. This chain joins TRBV7-7 and TRBJ2-2; a weak D match, TRBD1 (5 bases). The germline CDR1 and CDR2 sequences are SSHAT and FNYEAQ (reference sequence). This CDR3 is built from 17 residues. CDR3 amino acids: CASSLDQRTSNTGELFF. CDR3 DNA: TGTGCTAGCAGCTTAGATCAACGGACATCGAACACCGGGGAGCTGTTTTTT. Together with reference TRBV7-7 and TRBJ2-2, the CDR3 gives the full variable domain: GAGVSQSPRYKVTKRGQDVTLRCDPISSHATLYWYQQALGQGPEFLTYFNYEAQPDKSGLPSDRFSAERPEGSISTLTIQRTEQRDSAMYRCASSLDQRTSNTGELFFGEGSRLTVL.

This clonotype turned up a few times. The chain has TRBV7-2 and TRBJ2-3; 9 bases agree with TRBD2. The CDR3 length is 17 residues. V shed 4 bases and J 1 base; nucleotides not matched to a gene: 9. Per the germline V gene, CDR1 is SGHTA and CDR2 is FQGNSA. The CDR3 bases are TGTGCCAGCAGCTCCAATAGCGGGAGAGGGGGCACAGATACGCAGTATTTT. Residues: CASSSNSGRGGTDTQYF.